A selection of T cell receptor beta chains follows, all from one sample in a study of T cell responses to AZD1222 COVID-19 vaccine. Sequenced by immunoSEQ multiplex PCR; TCRdb stores in-frame clones only, minus some. The repertoire holds some 87,000 clones, 90% to 95% seen once, with roughly 5.5% in the top ten. The source material was peripheral blood, sampled on day 0 of MenACWY control vaccination. These receptors were obtained from an adult in good health. Both conserved end residues are part of each CDR3. A D gene is named only where the DNA matches it firmly. Size values are once, few and many counts, or a class for expanded clones, and some rows have none.

>TRBV19|TRBJ1-2|few|14|-
TGTGCCAGTAGTGTCCAGGGAGCTAACTATGGCTACACCTTC
CASSVQGANYGYTF
>TRBV7-9|TRBJ2-7|-|17|TRBD2
TGTGCCAGCAGCTTATCGAGACTAGCGGGTTTGTACTACGAGCAGTACTTC
CASSLSRLAGLYYEQYF
>TRBV28|TRBJ2-7|-|17|TRBD1
TGTGCCAGCAGTTTATTCTCCTCGGGAAGGGGGCCCGAGGGGCAGTACTTC
CASSLFSSGRGPEGQYF
>TRBV28|TRBJ1-1|-|16|TRBD1
TGTGCCAGCAGCATTCCCGGGACAGGTCCCAACACTGAAGCTTTCTTT
CASSIPGTGPNTEAFF
>TRBV6-4|TRBJ2-1|-|11|TRBD2
TGTGCCAGCAGTGGCGGGGGTGAGCAGTTCTTC
CASSGGGEQFF
>TRBV5-1|TRBJ2-7|-|14|-
TGCGCCAGCAGCCCCGGGACGCCGGGGATCGAGCAGTACTTC
CASSPGTPGIEQYF
>TRBV6-5|TRBJ1-2|once|13|-
TGTGTCGTGGGGCGAGGGGGAGGAGGAGGCTACACCTTC
CVVGRGGGGGYTF
>TRBV18|TRBJ1-2|-|13|-
TGTGCCAGCTCAGCCCCTGGGGTAAATGGCTACACCTTC
CASSAPGVNGYTF
>TRBV4-3|TRBJ1-1|few|15|TRBD1
TGCGCCAGCAGCCAATCGACAGGGGCGTACACTGAAGCTTTCTTT
CASSQSTGAYTEAFF
>TRBV27|TRBJ2-7|-|15|-
TGTGCCAGCAGCCGTCCTCAGGGGTCCTCCTACGAGCAGTACTTC
CASSRPQGSSYEQYF
>TRBV3-1/TRBV3-2|TRBJ1-2|-|14|-
TGTGCCAGCAGCCATCATGGGGCGGCCAATGGCTACACCTTC
CASSHHGAANGYTF
>TRBV6-6|TRBJ2-5|-|16|-
TGTGCCAGCTCGTTTGTTGGAGGGGGGGGGCAAGAGACCCAGTACTTC
CASSFVGGGGQETQYF
>TRBV6-5|TRBJ1-2|-|14|-
TGTGCCAGCAGCAGCTGGAAGGGAAGCGGGGGCTACACCTTC
CASSSWKGSGGYTF